The clone carrying this TCR beta chain has a count of ten or more. Its antigen is undetermined. It was patients with CD8+CD57+ cell expansion by flow cytometry who were chosen for sequencing. Blood was sampled before the patients had received any therapy. This sample is drawn from a study of CD8+CD57+ T cells in acquired aplastic anemia. Profiles of TCR beta VDJ and CDR3 were generated from a genomic DNA template. TCRdb ran MiXCR on the reads and lists one entry per CDR3 protein. The table shows some 120,000 distinct CDR3 sequences, with approximately 36% occurring only once. The junction had 7 bases not matched to a gene; V was cut back by 3 bases and J by 2 bases. From germline, CDR1 is DFQATT and CDR2 SNEGSKA (reference sequence). The CDR3 is 14 residues long. Study observations and caveats: Patients and healthy controls showed no significant CD8+ Simpson's diversity difference.

The chain employs TRBV20-1 and TRBJ2-7; 7 bases line up with TRBD2. This TCR derives from a human donor with aplastic anemia. Sequenced input: sorted CD4+, CD8+, or CD8+CD57+ T cells (not recorded which) from PBMCs. CDR3 coding DNA: TGCAGTGCTAGGCGGGGGATGTCCACCTACGAGCAGTACTTC. Translation gives CSARRGMSTYEQYF.